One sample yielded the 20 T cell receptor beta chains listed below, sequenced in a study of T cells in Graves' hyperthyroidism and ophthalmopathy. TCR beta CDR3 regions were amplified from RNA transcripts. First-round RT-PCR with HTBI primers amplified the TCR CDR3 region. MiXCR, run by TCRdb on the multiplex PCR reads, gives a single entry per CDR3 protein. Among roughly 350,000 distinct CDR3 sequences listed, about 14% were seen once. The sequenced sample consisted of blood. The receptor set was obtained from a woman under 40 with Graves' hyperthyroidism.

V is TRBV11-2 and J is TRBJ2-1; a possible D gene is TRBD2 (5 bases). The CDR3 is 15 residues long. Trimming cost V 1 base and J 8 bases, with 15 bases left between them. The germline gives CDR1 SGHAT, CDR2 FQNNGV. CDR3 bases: TGTGCCAGCAGCTTAGGTCTGGCGGCGGGCGATGAGCAGTTCTTC. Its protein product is CASSLGLAAGDEQFF.

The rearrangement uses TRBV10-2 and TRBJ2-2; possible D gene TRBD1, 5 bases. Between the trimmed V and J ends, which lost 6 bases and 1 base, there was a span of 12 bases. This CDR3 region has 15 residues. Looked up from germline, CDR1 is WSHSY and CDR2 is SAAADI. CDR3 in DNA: TGCGCCAGCAGAGCGACAGACAGGAACACCGGGGAGCTGTTTTTT. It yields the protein CASRATDRNTGELFF.

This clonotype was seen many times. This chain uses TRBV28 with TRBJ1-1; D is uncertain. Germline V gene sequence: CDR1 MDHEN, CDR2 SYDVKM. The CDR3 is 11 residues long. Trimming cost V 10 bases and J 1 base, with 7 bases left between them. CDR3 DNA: TGTGCCACCGAAGAGAACACTGAAGCTTTCTTT. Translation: CATEENTEAFF. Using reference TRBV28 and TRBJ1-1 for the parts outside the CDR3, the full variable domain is DVKVTQSSRYLVKRTGEKVFLECVQDMDHENMFWYRQDPGLGLRLIYFSYDVKMKEKGDIPEGYSVSREKKERFSLILESASTNQTSMYLCATEENTEAFFGQGTRLTVV.

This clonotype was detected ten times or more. The CDR3 DNA follows: TGTGCCAGCAGCCCCGCGAGGGCCCTTGGGGCTGAAGCTTTCTTT. This codes for CASSPARALGAEAFF. The J gene is TRBJ1-1, the V gene TRBV11-1; the D is unclear. The V gene's germline CDR1 is SGHAT and CDR2 FQDESV (reference sequence). V gave up 5 bases and J gave up 6 bases, with 19 bases separating them. This CDR3 spans 15 amino acids.

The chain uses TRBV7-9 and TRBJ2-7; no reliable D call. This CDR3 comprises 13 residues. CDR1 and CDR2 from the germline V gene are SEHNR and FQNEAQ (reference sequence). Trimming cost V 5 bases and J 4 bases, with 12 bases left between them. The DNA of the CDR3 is TGTGCCAGCAGCCCGCCCTGGGTGTACGAGCAGTACTTC. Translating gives CASSPPWVYEQYF.

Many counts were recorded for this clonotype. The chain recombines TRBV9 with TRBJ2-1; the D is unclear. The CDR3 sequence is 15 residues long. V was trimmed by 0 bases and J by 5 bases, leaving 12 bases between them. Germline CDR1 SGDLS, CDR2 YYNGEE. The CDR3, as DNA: TGTGCCAGCAGCGTAGGAATCTCCCGAGACAATGAGCAGTTCTTC. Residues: CASSVGISRDNEQFF.

The CDR3 DNA reads as TGTGCCAGCTCACCTATTAGGACGGATAACGAGCAGTACTTC. It is translated as CASSPIRTDNEQYF. The V and J genes are TRBV18 and TRBJ2-7; D remains unclear. Germline V gene sequence: CDR1 KGHSH, CDR2 LQKENI. The V gene lost 3 bases and the J gene lost 5 bases, with 14 bases spanning the gap. The CDR3 spans 14 residues.

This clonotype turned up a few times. The DNA of the CDR3 is TGTGCCAGCAGCTTAGATACGGGGACAAAGACCCAGTACTTC. As protein: CASSLDTGTKTQYF. The chain carries TRBV7-2 and TRBJ2-5, with D maybe TRBD1 (6 bases). The V end lost 1 base, the J end lost 6 bases, and 12 bases lay between the germline ends. The CDR3 is 14 amino acids. The germline V gene encodes CDR1 SGHTA and CDR2 FQGNSA.

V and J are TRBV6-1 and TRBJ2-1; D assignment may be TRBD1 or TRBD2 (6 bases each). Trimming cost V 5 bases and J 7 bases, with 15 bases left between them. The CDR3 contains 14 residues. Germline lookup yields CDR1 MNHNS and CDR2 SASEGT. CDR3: CASSFLRDINEQFF. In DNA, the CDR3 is TGTGCCAGCAGTTTTTTGCGGGACATTAATGAGCAGTTCTTC.

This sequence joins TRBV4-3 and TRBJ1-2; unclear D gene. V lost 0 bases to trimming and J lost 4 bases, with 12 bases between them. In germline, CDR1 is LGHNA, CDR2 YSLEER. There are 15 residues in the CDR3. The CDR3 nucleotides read TGCGCCAGCAGCCAAGATACAGTTTCGGCCTATGGCTACACCTTC. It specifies CASSQDTVSAYGYTF.

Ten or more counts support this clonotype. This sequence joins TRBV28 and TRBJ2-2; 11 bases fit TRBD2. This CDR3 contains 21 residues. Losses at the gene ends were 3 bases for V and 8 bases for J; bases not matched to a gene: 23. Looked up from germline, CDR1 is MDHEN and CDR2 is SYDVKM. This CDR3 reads CASSLGPLLRTSGSTHGELFF. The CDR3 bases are TGTGCCAGCAGTTTGGGCCCCCTTTTACGTACTAGCGGGAGTACTCATGGGGAGCTGTTTTTT.

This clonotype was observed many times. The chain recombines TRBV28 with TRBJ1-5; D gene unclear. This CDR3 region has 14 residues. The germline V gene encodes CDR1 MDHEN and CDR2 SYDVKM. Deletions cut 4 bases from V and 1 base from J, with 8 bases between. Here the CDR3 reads CASSYPQSNQPQHF. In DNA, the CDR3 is TGTGCCAGCAGTTATCCACAGAGCAATCAGCCCCAGCATTTT.

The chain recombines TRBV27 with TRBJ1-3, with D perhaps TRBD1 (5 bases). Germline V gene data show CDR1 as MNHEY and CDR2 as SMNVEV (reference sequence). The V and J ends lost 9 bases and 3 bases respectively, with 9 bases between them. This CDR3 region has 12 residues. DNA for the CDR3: TGTGCCAGGGCAGGGAGTGGAAACACCATATATTTT. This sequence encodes CARAGSGNTIYF.

The CDR3 is CSAREETRFAWEQYF. The CDR3 coding sequence is TGCAGTGCTAGGGAGGAGACTAGATTCGCTTGGGAGCAGTACTTC. V gene TRBV20-1 combines with J gene TRBJ2-7, with TRBD2 as a possible D gene (6 bases). The CDR3 runs 15 residues. The germline V gene has CDR1 DFQATT and CDR2 SNEGSKA (reference sequence). Trimming left V 3 bases short and J 7 bases short, with 22 bases between.

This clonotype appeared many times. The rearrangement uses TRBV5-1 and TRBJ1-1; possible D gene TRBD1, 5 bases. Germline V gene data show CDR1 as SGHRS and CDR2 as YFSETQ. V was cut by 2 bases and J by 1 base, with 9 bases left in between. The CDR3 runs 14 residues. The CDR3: CASSFRGENTEAFF. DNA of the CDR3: TGCGCCAGCAGCTTCCGGGGCGAGAACACTGAAGCTTTCTTT.

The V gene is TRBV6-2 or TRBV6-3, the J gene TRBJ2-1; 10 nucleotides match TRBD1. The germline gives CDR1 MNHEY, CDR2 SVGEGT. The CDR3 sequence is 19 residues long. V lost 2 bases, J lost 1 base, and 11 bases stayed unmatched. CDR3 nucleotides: TGTGCCAGCAGTTACCCCTACCGGGACAGGGGAGGGTCCTACAATGAGCAGTTCTTC. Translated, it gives CASSYPYRDRGGSYNEQFF.

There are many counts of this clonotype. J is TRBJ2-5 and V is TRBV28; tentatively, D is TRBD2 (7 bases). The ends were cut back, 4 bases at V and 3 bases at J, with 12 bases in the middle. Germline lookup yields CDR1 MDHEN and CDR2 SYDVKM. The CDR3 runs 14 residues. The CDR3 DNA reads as TGTGCCAGCAGTTCCGGCGGGGGCAAAGAGACCCAGTACTTC. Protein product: CASSSGGGKETQYF.

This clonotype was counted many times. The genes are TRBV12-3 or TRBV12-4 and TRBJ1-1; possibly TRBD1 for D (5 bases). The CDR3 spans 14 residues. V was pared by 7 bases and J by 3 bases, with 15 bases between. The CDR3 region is CASTLGGADTEAFF. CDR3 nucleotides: TGTGCCAGCACTCTGGGAGGGGCGGACACTGAAGCTTTCTTT.

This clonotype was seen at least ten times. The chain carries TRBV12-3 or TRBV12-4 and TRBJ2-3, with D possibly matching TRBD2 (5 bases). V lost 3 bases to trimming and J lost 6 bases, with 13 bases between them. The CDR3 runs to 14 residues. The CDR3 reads CASSFGEKTDTQYF. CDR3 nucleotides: TGTGCCAGCAGTTTTGGGGAGAAGACCGATACGCAGTATTTT.

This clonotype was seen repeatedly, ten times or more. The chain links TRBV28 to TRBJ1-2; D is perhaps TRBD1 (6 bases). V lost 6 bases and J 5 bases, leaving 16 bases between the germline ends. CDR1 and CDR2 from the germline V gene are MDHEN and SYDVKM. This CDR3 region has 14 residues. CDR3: CASSASGQTYGYTF. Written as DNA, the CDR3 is TGTGCCAGCAGCGCCAGCGGACAGACTTATGGCTACACCTTC.